This TCR beta chain was retrieved from a study of T cell responses to AZD1222 COVID-19 vaccine (dated by TCRdb to the early 2020s). Some background on the complete study: A total of 233 trial participants underwent TCR sequencing, of whom under 220 had received two doses of AZD1222 and around 25 had received two doses of the MenACWY control vaccine. Enrollment into the trials was organized by age into subgroups of 18-55, 56-69 and 70-plus years, and those subgroups contained roughly 140, 27 and 60 TCR-sequenced participants, respectively. The study at large found these results: A significant rise in spike-specific TCR breadth and depth was observed after two AZD1222 doses relative to day 0 and relative to MenACWY recipients. Participants were mostly white British and included more females than males, and it was suggested by the authors that clonal diversity may have been underestimated. Conclusions about previously exposed vaccinees were limited because only six AZD1222 recipients were SARS-CoV-2 seropositive at baseline. Because no day 14 peak-response samples were available, the repertoires could be characterized only after the peak T cell response. Reportedly, almost half of the unique spike-specific TCRs recognized epitopes lying outside the regions that are mutated in the B.1.351 and B.1.1.7 variants. CD4 TCRs associated with the vaccine covered the entire spike protein, and the dominant responses were in regions 160-218 and 743-854. The 56-69-year group was small, and its depth increase did not reach significance, likely because of low power.

The CDR3 regions of human TCRbeta chains were subjected to immunosequencing. For the original study's pipeline: Repertoire TCRs were matched against a reference library of SARS-CoV-2-specific TCRs generated with the MIRA antigen-specificity platform. Breadth meant the fraction of unique TCRs that were SARS-CoV-2-associated, whereas depth meant the fraction of total T cells that were SARS-CoV-2-associated. Using the MIRA data, every spike-specific TCR was mapped to the spike region that the TCR reacted to and assigned to either a CD4 or a CD8 class. Log10-transformed breadth and depth values were compared by one-way ANOVA with Sidak's multiple comparisons tests. Entries here come from immuneACCESS through TCRdb and include only in-frame sequences with V and J called. Some clones fail to appear in such tables; in the studies checked, an unresolved V gene covers under half of the shortfall, and the cause of the remainder is unknown. That table gives V, J and clone size, and the DNA gave D and trimming. The table for this sample lists 150,000 or so clones; roughly 92% of them were counted only once. Together, the top ten hold around 3.3% of the sample.

Unmatched junction bases come to 8, with V trimmed by 5 bases and J by 8 bases. The germline V gene encodes CDR1 SNHLY and CDR2 FYNNEI. Its CDR3 holds 15 amino acids, cysteine through phenylalanine. The CDR3 DNA has 45 bases and is translated from base 1. As for this clone: Its antigen target is currently unknown. The record has no base qualities; no much larger clone is one base away.

Read against the paper, the sample's time point label means: about 28 days (+/-7) after the second vaccine dose. AZD1222 recipients given second doses at about 4 weeks or at about 12 weeks were pooled, since spike-specific TCR depth and breadth were not found to differ between the two schedules. The vaccinee samples were drawn from two UK trials, COV001 and COV002, one of which was a single-blind randomized controlled phase 2/3 trial testing AZD1222 (ChAdOx1 nCoV-19) in healthy adults. For TCRbeta chain sequencing, PBMC samples from trial participants were taken at day 0 and at day 28 after the second dose.

This TCR came from an adult who received the AZD1222 COVID-19 vaccine. The rearranged segments are TRBV2 and TRBJ2-1; 11 middle bases align to TRBD2. Sequenced material: peripheral blood, taken 28 days after the second AZD1222 dose. Here is the DNA: TGTGCCAGCAGTAAACTAGCGGGAGACCTTGATGAGCAGTTCTTC. Translation gives CASSKLAGDLDEQFF.